This entry lists 28 T cell receptor beta chains sequenced from one sample in a study of Ad26.COV2.S vaccination and SARS-CoV-2 variants. Clones were read by immunoSEQ multiplex PCR, and TCRdb kept only the in-frame ones, dropping some. The data contain more than 350,000 clones, around 90% of them singletons. Treatment: 15 to 20 received Ad26.COV2.S at low or high dose, single or two shots; 5 received placebo; per-sample allocation not given. Vaccine and placebo recipients were sampled on day 63 after the first injection. The material was peripheral blood, obtained in a trial of Ad26.COV2.S vaccine versus placebo. These receptors were obtained from a person aged 18 to 65 who received the Ad26.COV2.S COVID-19 vaccine or a placebo.

The rearrangement links TRBV7-7 to TRBJ2-5, with D perhaps TRBD2 (5 bases). Trimming pared 5 bases from V and 5 bases from J, leaving 9 bases between. The CDR3 has 12 residues. The V gene's germline CDR1 is SSHAT and CDR2 FNYEAQ (reference sequence). Here the CDR3 DNA reads TGTGCCAGCAGCCAGACGGGGGAGACCCAGTACTTC. Translating it yields CASSQTGETQYF.

The rearrangement uses TRBV7-2 and TRBJ2-3; D gene uncertain. Per the germline V gene, CDR1 is SGHTA and CDR2 is FQGNSA. The CDR3 has 14 amino acids. Deletions cut 7 bases from V and 1 base from J, with 12 bases between. DNA of the CDR3: TGTGCCAGCACCCACAGTCCCCGCACAGATACGCAGTATTTT. Translating it yields CASTHSPRTDTQYF.

This clone was counted a few times. The chain employs TRBV18 and TRBJ2-7, with 7 positions matching TRBD2. The V segment lost 6 bases and the J segment 3 bases; nucleotides outside the gene matches: 17. Germline assignment: CDR1 KGHSH and CDR2 LQKENI. There are 17 residues in the CDR3. Here the CDR3 reads CASSTSGWEGYGYEQYF. The CDR3 coding sequence is TGTGCCAGCTCTACCAGTGGCTGGGAGGGCTATGGCTACGAGCAGTACTTC.

V and J are TRBV2 and TRBJ1-5, with D possibly TRBD1 on 5 matching bases. V lost 3 bases and J 2 bases, leaving 8 bases between the germline ends. The CDR3 spans 14 residues. Per the germline V gene, CDR1 is SNHLY and CDR2 is FYNNEI. CDR3 bases: TGTGCCAGCAGTGAGGGGGGTGGCAATCAGCCCCAGCATTTT. Encoded protein: CASSEGGGNQPQHF.

V and J are TRBV6-2 or TRBV6-3 and TRBJ1-4; TRBD1 might be the D (6 bases). Trimming shortened V by 5 bases and J by 10 bases, and 20 bases separated the two germline ends. The CDR3 covers 15 residues. Germline-derived CDR1 and CDR2 are MNHEY and SVGEGT. The CDR3 region is CASSPLKGVVGKLFF. CDR3 bases: TGTGCCAGCAGTCCCCTTAAGGGGGTTGTCGGAAAACTGTTTTTT.

The rearrangement joins TRBV7-9 to TRBJ2-1; no reliable D call. CDR1 and CDR2 (germline): SEHNR, FQNEAQ (reference sequence). CDR3 size: 12 residues. Trimming pared 6 bases from V and 7 bases from J, leaving 10 bases between. CDR3 nucleotide sequence: TGTGCCAGCAGGAGGTCCAATAATGAGCAGTTCTTC. As protein: CASRRSNNEQFF. The whole variable domain, filled in from reference TRBV7-9 and TRBJ2-1, reads DTGVSQNPRHKITKRGQNVTFRCDPISEHNRLYWYRQTLGQGPEFLTYFQNEAQLEKSRLLSDRFSAERPKGSFSTLEIQRTEQGDSAMYLCASRRSNNEQFFGPGTRLTVL.

The genes are TRBV19 and TRBJ2-5; maybe TRBD2 (5 bases). Between the trimmed V and J ends, which lost 4 bases and 5 bases, there was a span of 17 bases. Per the germline V gene, CDR1 is LNHDA and CDR2 is SQIVND (reference sequence). This CDR3 comprises 15 residues. The CDR3 nucleotides read TGTGCCAGTAGTACCGGACTCATTCGAGGGGAGACCCAGTACTTC. Its translation is CASSTGLIRGETQYF. The variable domain in full, with the rest retrieved from reference TRBV19 and TRBJ2-5, is DGGITQSPKYLFRKEGQNVTLSCEQNLNHDAMYWYRQDPGQGLRLIYYSQIVNDFQKGDIAEGYSVSREKKESFPLTVTSAQKNPTAFYLCASSTGLIRGETQYFGPGTRLLVL.

V gene TRBV6-2 or TRBV6-3 combines with J gene TRBJ2-7; D is perhaps TRBD2 (6 bases). Germline V CDR1 and CDR2: MNHEY, SVGEGT. The V end lost 2 bases, the J end lost 7 bases, and 18 bases lay between the germline ends. The CDR3 totals 15 residues. Here the CDR3 reads CASSYGWQGGWEQYF. The CDR3 DNA reads as TGTGCCAGCAGTTACGGGTGGCAGGGAGGCTGGGAGCAGTACTTC.

This CDR3 reads CSVDEGVSGYGYTF. In DNA form, the CDR3 reads TGCAGCGTTGACGAGGGAGTGAGTGGCTATGGCTACACCTTC. V is TRBV29-1 and J is TRBJ1-2; D remains ambiguous. The V and J ends lost 3 bases and 4 bases respectively, with 15 bases between them. Germline V gene data show CDR1 as SQVTM and CDR2 as ANQGSEA. The CDR3 sequence is 14 residues long.

This chain joins TRBV6-6 and TRBJ1-6; D gene unclear. Germline lookup yields CDR1 MNHNY and CDR2 SVGAGI (reference sequence). Deletions cut 6 bases from V and 5 bases from J, with 14 bases between. This CDR3 comprises 15 residues. The CDR3 sequence: CASSYAGRDNSPLHF. The CDR3 nucleotides are TGTGCCAGCAGCTACGCGGGTAGAGATAATTCACCCCTCCACTTT.

The chain joins TRBV9 to TRBJ2-3; TRBD2 might be the D (6 bases). CDR3 size: 14 residues. In germline, CDR1 is SGDLS, CDR2 YYNGEE. Trimming stripped 6 bases from V and 2 bases from J, with 13 bases between. CDR3 DNA sequence: TGTGCCAGCAACCCGGGCGGGAACACAGATACGCAGTATTTT. It is translated as CASNPGGNTDTQYF.

V gene TRBV10-2 combines with J gene TRBJ1-1; D is unclear. V was trimmed by 2 bases and J by 2 bases, leaving 6 bases between them. CDR1 is WSHSY and CDR2 is SAAADI in the germline V gene. The CDR3 covers 13 residues. The CDR3 spells CASSEAANTEAFF. The CDR3 nucleotides are TGCGCCAGCAGTGAGGCAGCTAACACTGAAGCTTTCTTT.

For the CDR3, the DNA is TGTGCCAGCAGCTTAGGTCCTGGAAGCGGGAGGGACTACAATGAGCAGTTCTTC. Amino acid sequence: CASSLGPGSGRDYNEQFF. The V call is TRBV11-2, the J call TRBJ2-1; 10 bases agree with TRBD2. The V and J ends lost 1 base and 3 bases, in that order; junction bases with no gene match: 9. The CDR3 extends over 18 amino acids. Per germline, CDR1 SGHAT and CDR2 FQNNGV.

The chain is built from TRBV12-3 or TRBV12-4 and TRBJ2-7; D unclear. With 3 bases removed from V and 3 bases from J, the gap between germline ends came to 6 bases. This CDR3 is 12 amino acids long. CDR3 coding DNA: TGTGCCAGCAGTTTGGTATTCTACGAGCAGTACTTC. Encoded protein: CASSLVFYEQYF.

The J gene is TRBJ2-1, the V gene TRBV11-2; either TRBD1 or TRBD2 may fit D (5 bases each). Germline lookup yields CDR1 SGHAT and CDR2 FQNNGV. V was clipped by 7 bases and J by 8 bases, with 21 bases between them. This CDR3 comprises 15 residues. CDR3 region: CASTPDGTESDEQFF. The CDR3 DNA reads as TGTGCCAGCACCCCGGACGGGACCGAATCTGATGAGCAGTTCTTC.

The chain combines TRBV29-1 with TRBJ2-1; D tentatively fits TRBD1 or TRBD2 (6 bases each). V lost 4 bases and J 0 bases, leaving 10 bases between the germline ends. CDR3 length: 14 residues. Germline V gene sequence: CDR1 SQVTM, CDR2 ANQGSEA. The CDR3 nucleotides read TGCAGCGTTGTTGGGGGGCCCTCCTACAATGAGCAGTTCTTC. It translates to CSVVGGPSYNEQFF.

The gene calls are TRBV7-9 and TRBJ1-2; D remains unclear. The germline V gene has CDR1 SEHNR and CDR2 FQNEAQ (reference sequence). Trimming cost V 5 bases and J 2 bases, with 9 bases left between them. The CDR3 length is 13 residues. As DNA, the CDR3 is TGTGCCAGCAGCCCACCCCCCAACTATGGCTACACCTTC. It translates to CASSPPPNYGYTF.

A single count supports this clone. The chain carries TRBV19 and TRBJ2-5; 8 bases match TRBD1. This CDR3 spans 13 amino acids. Trimming cost V 3 bases and J 7 bases; bases outside gene matches: 4. Per germline, CDR1 LNHDA and CDR2 SQIVND (reference sequence). The CDR3, as DNA: TGTGCCAGTAGTATTCCACAGGGGGGGACCCAGTACTTC. The encoded protein is CASSIPQGGTQYF. Variable domain in full (rest from reference TRBV19 and TRBJ2-5): DGGITQSPKYLFRKEGQNVTLSCEQNLNHDAMYWYRQDPGQGLRLIYYSQIVNDFQKGDIAEGYSVSREKKESFPLTVTSAQKNPTAFYLCASSIPQGGTQYFGPGTRLLVL.

The chain has TRBV6-4 and TRBJ1-2, with D perhaps matching TRBD1 (6 bases). Trimming stripped 6 bases from V and 4 bases from J, with 15 bases between. There are 14 residues in the CDR3. Per the germline V gene, CDR1 is MRHNA and CDR2 is SNTAGT. This CDR3 reads CASSPVQGSYGYTF. In DNA, the CDR3 is TGTGCCAGCAGCCCTGTCCAGGGGTCCTATGGCTACACCTTC.

This chain uses TRBV3-1 (or the pseudogene TRBV3-2) with TRBJ1-5; no reliable D call. This CDR3 comprises 13 residues. Germline-derived CDR1 and CDR2 are LGHDT and YNNKEL (reference sequence). V was shortened by 7 bases and J by 6 bases, with 13 bases between the two germline ends. In DNA form, the CDR3 reads TGTGCCAGCACCGCGGGAGGGAGTCAGCCCCAGCATTTT. Translating it yields CASTAGGSQPQHF.

V is TRBV4-1 and J is TRBJ2-2; D may match TRBD1 or TRBD2 (5 bases each). The CDR3 runs to 14 residues. Per the germline V gene, CDR1 is MGHRA and CDR2 is YSYEKL. Trimming took 0 bases from V and 9 from J, leaving 11 bases between them. The DNA for the CDR3 is TGCGCCAGCAGCCAAGATCAGGGAGAGCGGGAGCTGTTTTTT. Its protein is CASSQDQGERELFF.

J is TRBJ2-1 and V is TRBV6-4; D remains ambiguous. V shed 6 bases and J shed 0 bases, with 9 bases lying between them. The length of the CDR3 is 14 residues. The germline gives CDR1 MRHNA, CDR2 SNTAGT. CDR3 in amino acids: CASREFSSYNEQFF. As DNA, the CDR3 is TGTGCCAGCAGGGAATTTAGCTCCTACAATGAGCAGTTCTTC.

J is TRBJ2-3 and V is TRBV24-1, with D possibly matching TRBD1 (6 bases). V lost 4 bases, J lost 2 bases, and 12 bases lay in between. The CDR3 is 15 amino acids. Germline V lookup: CDR1 KGHDR, CDR2 SFDVKD. Here the CDR3 reads CATSDRGQTTDTQYF. Written as DNA, the CDR3 is TGTGCCACCAGTGACCGAGGACAGACCACAGATACGCAGTATTTT.

The J gene is TRBJ2-2, the V gene TRBV9; D tentatively reads TRBD1 or TRBD2 (5 bases each). This CDR3 is 16 amino acids long. V was trimmed by 1 base and J by 5 bases, leaving 15 bases between them. CDR1 and CDR2 (germline): SGDLS, YYNGEE. CDR3: CASSVPPGAGTGELFF. The CDR3 DNA reads as TGTGCCAGCAGCGTACCCCCCGGGGCAGGGACCGGGGAGCTGTTTTTT.

The chain is built from TRBV10-3 and TRBJ2-7; D remains ambiguous. The V gene lost 6 bases and the J gene lost 0 bases, with 9 bases spanning the gap. The CDR3 extends over 13 amino acids. Per the germline V gene, CDR1 is ENHRY and CDR2 is SYGVKD. The CDR3 here is CAIRLGRSYEQYF. Here the CDR3 DNA reads TGTGCCATCAGACTCGGACGCTCCTACGAGCAGTACTTC.

This chain connects TRBV5-1 to TRBJ2-1; 7 positions agree with TRBD2. Germline V gives CDR1 SGHRS, CDR2 YFSETQ. CDR3 length: 16 amino acids. J was trimmed by 6 bases and V by 3 bases; bases with no gene match: 12. The CDR3: CASSSGFGTNLNEQFF. The CDR3 DNA reads TGCGCCAGCAGCTCTGGCTTCGGGACTAACCTCAATGAGCAGTTCTTC.

The table lists this clone with a count of one. V usage is TRBV30 and J usage is TRBJ2-1; the match to TRBD2 covers 9 bases. V trimming: 4 bases; J trimming: 3 bases; junction bases outside the gene matches: 7. The length of the CDR3 is 15 residues. Germline CDR1 and CDR2: GTSNPN and SVGIG (reference sequence). The CDR3 here is CAWTPGTSIYNEQFF. The CDR3 nucleotides are TGTGCCTGGACTCCCGGGACTAGCATCTACAATGAGCAGTTCTTC.

The chain employs TRBV2 and TRBJ1-1, with 8 bases that match TRBD1. Trimming took 6 bases from V and 1 from J; bases not matched to a gene: 4. This CDR3 spans 14 amino acids. Per germline, CDR1 SNHLY and CDR2 FYNNEI. The CDR3 loop reads CASSRQGRNTEAFF. In nucleotides, the CDR3 is TGTGCCAGCAGCCGACAGGGGCGGAACACTGAAGCTTTCTTT. Drawing the rest from reference TRBV2 and TRBJ1-1, the complete variable domain is EPEVTQTPSHQVTQMGQEVILRCVPISNHLYFYWYRQILGQKVEFLVSFYNNEISEKSEIFDDQFSVERPDGSNFTLKIRSTKLEDSAMYFCASSRQGRNTEAFFGQGTRLTVV.